These T cell receptor beta chains were read from a single sample in a study of cytomegalovirus exposure and HLA in healthy donors. Produced via immunoSEQ multiplex PCR; TCRdb's table is partial and in-frame only. The sample gives about 180,000 clones, roughly four fifths of which show up once; about 0.5% is in the top ten. Sequencing was done on a sample of PBMCs. The receptors were sampled from a woman aged 45-65 years in good health and CMV-seronegative. The CDR3 runs from the conserved cysteine through the conserved F or W. The D gene is left open where the match is weak. Expanded clones get a size class; other rows say once, few or many, or leave the size out.

len,d_gene,j_gene,abundance,v_gene,CDR3nt,CDR3aa
15,TRBD2,TRBJ2-2,NA,TRBV28,TGTGCCAGCAGTTGGACTAGCGGGAGTTCCGGGGAGCTGTTTTTT,CASSWTSGSSGELFF
17,NA,TRBJ1-6,NA,TRBV27,TGTGCCAGCAGTTTCGGCGGGGGAGCGCTTGGGCATTCACCCCTCCACTTT,CASSFGGGALGHSPLHF
18,TRBD2,TRBJ2-3,NA,TRBV28,TGTGCCAGCAGCCCTCCGTCGCTATTGCGGGGGTCCACAGATACGCAGTATTTT,CASSPPSLLRGSTDTQYF
16,TRBD1,TRBJ2-7,NA,TRBV18,TGTGCCAGCTCACCACCCGGGACAGTTCGATTCTACGAGCAGTACTTC,CASSPPGTVRFYEQYF
14,NA,TRBJ1-4,few,TRBV29-1,TGCAGCGTTGTATGGTCTACAACTAATGAAAAACTGTTTTTT,CSVVWSTTNEKLFF
17,TRBD2,TRBJ2-3,NA,TRBV9,TGTGCCAGCAGCGTAGGAGTTAGCGGGGAGTACACAGATACGCAGTATTTT,CASSVGVSGEYTDTQYF
19,TRBD2,TRBJ2-5,few,TRBV5-1,TGCGCCAGCAGCTTATGGGGCACTGTTAGCGGGGGGATTCAAGAGACCCAGTACTTC,CASSLWGTVSGGIQETQYF
11,NA,TRBJ2-2,NA,TRBV28,TGTGCCAGCAGCATGAGAAGGGAGCTGTTTTTT,CASSMRRELFF
14,TRBD1,TRBJ1-4,NA,TRBV25-1,TGTGCCAGCAGTGATGACAGGGGGAATGAAAAACTGTTTTTT,CASSDDRGNEKLFF
16,TRBD2,TRBJ2-1,NA,TRBV9,TGTGCCAGCAGCCCAGGGACTAGCGGCTCCTACAATGAGCAGTTCTTC,CASSPGTSGSYNEQFF
14,TRBD1,TRBJ1-1,few,TRBV27,TGTGCCAGCAGTTTAAGACAGGGGAACACTGAAGCTTTCTTT,CASSLRQGNTEAFF
13,NA,TRBJ2-7,few,TRBV5-1,TGCGCCAGCAGCTCGGACAGCAGATACGAGCAGTACTTC,CASSSDSRYEQYF
20,TRBD1,TRBJ2-3,few,TRBV28,TGTGCCAGCAGACAAACCCCTCCGGGACAGGGAGGATTTAGCACAGATACGCAGTATTTT,CASRQTPPGQGGFSTDTQYF
11,NA,TRBJ1-1,NA,TRBV30,TGTGCCTGGAGTGTAGGGGTTAAAGCTTTCTTT,CAWSVGVKAFF
15,NA,TRBJ2-5,NA,TRBV7-9,TGTGCCAGCAGCTTAGCTAGCGGAACCCAAGAGACCCAGTACTTC,CASSLASGTQETQYF
15,TRBD2,TRBJ2-1,NA,TRBV2,TGTGCCAGCACCGAGACTAGCGGGACCTACAATGAGCAGTTCTTC,CASTETSGTYNEQFF
13,TRBD2,TRBJ2-7,once,TRBV7-2,TGTGCCAGCACTCCCCAGCGGGGGTACGAGCAGTACTTC,CASTPQRGYEQYF
15,TRBD1,TRBJ1-1,NA,TRBV6-6,TGTGCCAGCATTTTAAGGACAGGGGGCAACGGTGAAGCTTTCTTT,CASILRTGGNGEAFF
15,NA,TRBJ1-5,NA,TRBV28,TGTGCCAGCAGTTTAATACACCATAGCAATCAGCCCCAGCATTTT,CASSLIHHSNQPQHF
14,TRBD1,TRBJ2-7,NA,TRBV6-5,TGTGCCAGCAGTCCCGGGACAGGGTCCTACGAGCAGTACTTC,CASSPGTGSYEQYF
15,TRBD1,TRBJ1-2,NA,TRBV5-1,TGCGCCAGCACTCTTGGGGGACAGAAATTCTATGGCTACACCTTC,CASTLGGQKFYGYTF
13,NA,TRBJ1-2,once,TRBV28,TGTGCCAGCAGTTTAAGTCCGGCTAGGCTCTACACCTTC,CASSLSPARLYTF
13,NA,TRBJ2-3,NA,TRBV19,TGTGCCACTGGAGGACTCCGCACAGATACGCAGTATTTT,CATGGLRTDTQYF
17,TRBD2,TRBJ2-3,NA,TRBV19,TGTGCCAGTAGTGAGCGGTTCCGGGAGGAGTTGACAGATACGCAGTATTTT,CASSERFREELTDTQYF
14,TRBD1,TRBJ2-7,NA,TRBV7-2,TGTGCCAGCAGCTCGACAGGGGGCGGATACGAGCAGTACTTC,CASSSTGGGYEQYF
16,NA,TRBJ2-2,NA,TRBV14,TGTGCCAGCAGCCAAGCGGCAGGGACAAACACCGGGGAGCTGTTTTTT,CASSQAAGTNTGELFF
12,NA,TRBJ1-2,once,TRBV27,TGTGCCAGCAGTTTTAACGGTTATGGCTACACCTTC,CASSFNGYGYTF
16,NA,TRBJ2-5,NA,TRBV12-2,TGTGCAAGTCGCTTAGCCGAGCGCGATCACCAAGAGACCCAGTACTTC,CASRLAERDHQETQYF
17,TRBD1,TRBJ2-2,NA,TRBV4-3,TGCGCCAGCAGCCAAATGGACAGGGTATCTTCCTTCGGGGAGCTGTTTTTT,CASSQMDRVSSFGELFF
15,NA,TRBJ1-5,NA,TRBV2,TGTGCCAGCAGTGAAGCGCAACAGTTCAATCAGCCCCAGCATTTT,CASSEAQQFNQPQHF
16,TRBD1,TRBJ2-3,NA,TRBV5-6,TGTGCCAGCAGCGCGACCGGGACAGGGGGGAGGTATACGCAGTATTTT,CASSATGTGGRYTQYF
14,TRBD1,TRBJ2-7,NA,TRBV5-1,TGCGCCAGCAGCACACGGGACAGGCAGTACGAGCAGTACTTC,CASSTRDRQYEQYF
14,TRBD2,TRBJ2-7,NA,TRBV13,TGTGCCAGCAGCTTAGGCCTAGCGGGCTGGGAGCAGTACTTC,CASSLGLAGWEQYF
17,TRBD1,TRBJ2-1,NA,TRBV11-2,TGTGCCAGCAGCTTAGATTCCGGACAGGGAGGCTACAATGAGCAGTTCTTC,CASSLDSGQGGYNEQFF
12,NA,TRBJ1-2,few,TRBV2,TGTGCCAGCAGTCCGACTAGCTATGGCTACACCTTC,CASSPTSYGYTF
13,NA,TRBJ2-5,NA,TRBV27,TGTGCCAGCAGTTTATCGTATGGTTTTCAGCAGTACTTC,CASSLSYGFQQYF
15,NA,TRBJ1-1,NA,TRBV28,TGTGCCAGCCACAGGGCCTTGGCAGGAAGAACTGAAGCTTTCTTT,CASHRALAGRTEAFF
15,TRBD2,TRBJ2-7,NA,TRBV6-6,TGTGCCAGCAGATCACCCACTAGCGGGGGCTACGAGCAGTACTTC,CASRSPTSGGYEQYF
14,TRBD1,TRBJ2-7,NA,TRBV5-1,TGCGCCAGCAGCTTGACAGGGGAAGGCTACGAGCAGTACTTC,CASSLTGEGYEQYF
15,NA,TRBJ2-5,NA,TRBV6-6,TGTGCCAGCAACCCCCACCGGGGGTACCAAGAGACCCAGTACTTC,CASNPHRGYQETQYF
15,TRBD1,TRBJ1-1,NA,TRBV27,TGTGCCAGCAGTTTAGGGGGACAGGGATTAACTGAAGCTTTCTTT,CASSLGGQGLTEAFF
15,TRBD2,TRBJ2-3,NA,TRBV19,TGTGCCAGTCGGGGACTAGCGGCTAGCACAGATACGCAGTATTTT,CASRGLAASTDTQYF
14,TRBD1,TRBJ2-2,few,TRBV5-5,TGTGCCAGCACGGGACAGGGGGCGATCGGGGAGCTGTTTTTT,CASTGQGAIGELFF
14,NA,TRBJ2-4,NA,TRBV27,TGTGCCAGCAGTCAAAATAAAAAAGGGGACATTCAGTACTTC,CASSQNKKGDIQYF
17,TRBD1,TRBJ2-2,NA,TRBV27,TGTGCCAGCAGTTTTCGACAGGGACAGGGTTACACCGGGGAGCTGTTTTTT,CASSFRQGQGYTGELFF
15,TRBD1,TRBJ1-3,NA,TRBV7-9,TGTGCCAGCAGACGAAGCGACAGGGCTGGAAACACCATATATTTT,CASRRSDRAGNTIYF
14,TRBD1,TRBJ2-7,NA,TRBV28,TGTGCCAGCAGTTCGGGACAGAGCTCCTACGAGCAGTACTTC,CASSSGQSSYEQYF
14,TRBD2,TRBJ2-1,once,TRBV5-1,TGCGCCAGCAGCTTAATAGCGGGACACAATGAGCAGTTCTTC,CASSLIAGHNEQFF
12,NA,TRBJ1-2,NA,TRBV11-2,TGTGCCAGCAGCTTTTACGGGAGCGGCTACACCTTC,CASSFYGSGYTF